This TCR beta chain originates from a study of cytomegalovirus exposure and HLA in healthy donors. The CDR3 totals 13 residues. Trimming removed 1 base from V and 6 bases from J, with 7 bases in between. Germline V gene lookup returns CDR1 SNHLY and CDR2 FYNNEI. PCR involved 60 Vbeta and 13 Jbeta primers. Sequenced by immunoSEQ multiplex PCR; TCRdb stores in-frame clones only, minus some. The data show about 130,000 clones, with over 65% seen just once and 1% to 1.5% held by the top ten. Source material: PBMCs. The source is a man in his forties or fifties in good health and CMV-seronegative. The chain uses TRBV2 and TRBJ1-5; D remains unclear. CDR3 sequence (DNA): TGTGCCAGCAGTGAAGGGTGGAGTCAGCCCCAGCATTTT. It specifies CASSEGWSQPQHF.